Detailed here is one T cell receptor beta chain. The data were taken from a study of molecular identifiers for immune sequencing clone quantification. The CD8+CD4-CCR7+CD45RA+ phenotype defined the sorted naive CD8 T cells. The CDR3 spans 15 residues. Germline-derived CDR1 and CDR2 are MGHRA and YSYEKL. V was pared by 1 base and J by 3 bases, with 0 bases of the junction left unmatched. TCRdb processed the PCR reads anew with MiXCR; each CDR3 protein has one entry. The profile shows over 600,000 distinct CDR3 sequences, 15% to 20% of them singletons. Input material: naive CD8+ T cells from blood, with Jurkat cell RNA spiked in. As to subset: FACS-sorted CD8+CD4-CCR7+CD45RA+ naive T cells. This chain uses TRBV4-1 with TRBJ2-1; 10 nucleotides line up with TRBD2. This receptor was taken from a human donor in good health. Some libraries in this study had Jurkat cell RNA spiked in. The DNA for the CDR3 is TGCGCCAGCAGCCAAGCTAGCGGGGGCTACAATGAGCAGTTCTTC. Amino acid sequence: CASSQASGGYNEQFF.